The clone carrying this T cell receptor (beta chain) was picked up a small number of times. What it recognizes is unknown. Produced via immunoSEQ multiplex PCR; TCRdb's table is partial and in-frame only. The sample has 50,000 to 75,000 clones; roughly 86% are singletons. This specimen comes from a study of identifying expanded T cells in peripheral blood. General study points: Over approximately two and four weeks, about 15 and 18 clones changed, versus around 1.2 between replicates.

This CDR3 contains 12 residues. Germline lookup yields CDR1 KGHSH and CDR2 LQKENI. V dropped 4 bases and J dropped 8; count of bases not matched to a gene: 2. Material for sequencing was blood. The clonotype was recovered from a person aged 18-70 years in good health. The chain joins TRBV18 to TRBJ1-5, with 7 bases fitting TRBD1. CDR3 nucleotides: TGTGCCAGCTCACTGACAGGGAAGCCCCAGCATTTT. This codes for CASSLTGKPQHF.